These T cell receptor beta chains were read from a single sample in a study of siplizumab effects on memory and regulatory T cells. The method was immunoSEQ multiplex PCR; TCRdb's version includes in-frame clones alone and lacks a portion of them. The sample holds about 26,000 clones, around 83% seen once. The sequencing sample was made of memory CD4+ T cells sorted from blood. These receptors were taken from a human donor in good health. CDR3s include the opening cysteine and the closing phenylalanine or tryptophan. A row's size may be missing; if present it is once, few, many or a size class.

v_call clone_size cdr3_aa
TRBV28 NA CASMGTGLYGYTF
TRBV6-1 NA CASSEARGLPGTEAFF
TRBV19 NA CASRGRGYSNQPQHF
TRBV6-1 NA CASSADGLAGFAQYF
TRBV18 NA CASSSTPGQGIRSNTGELFF
TRBV30 NA CAWSSRRTNEKLFF
TRBV7-8 NA CASSLDRGLTNEQFF
TRBV10-1 NA CASSADLNTEAFF
TRBV5-6 NA CASSHGVAGGPGETQYF
TRBV11-3 NA CASSPGQIYEQYF
TRBV7-9 medium-sized CASSLVFYEQYF
TRBV7-9 NA CASSPGTWDNEKLFF
TRBV4-1 few CASSQVGLRLAGVYEQYF
TRBV30 few CAWKQDTNQPQHF
TRBV5-1 few CASTRTGSYNEQFF
TRBV4-3 few CASSQDGGIGAGELFF
TRBV15 NA CATSRAANSNTGELFF
TRBV5-6 NA CASSSETDSYNTEAFF
TRBV7-2 NA CASSPRLSTQYF
TRBV6-1 NA CASRVVGTSVDEQFF
TRBV1 NA CTSSQGRQGASWQYF
TRBV7-8 NA CASSPDDRTDTDTQYF
TRBV18 once CASSPWREAGNTIYF
TRBV7-2 NA CASSLGTVSYGYTF
TRBV4-1 NA CASSVSGTGSGDTQYF
TRBV15 NA CATSSAPGLAKNIQYF
TRBV7-9 NA CASSHIGARDTEAFF
TRBV19 NA CASSTRGYEQYF
TRBV6-5 NA CASSYRQGSGNTIYF
TRBV7-3 few CASSYGGTGGQETQYF
TRBV2 NA CASSDGVGDTQYF
TRBV21-1 NA CASSGGDSSYEQYF
TRBV21-1 NA CASSNSPPDGELFF
TRBV5-1 NA CASSLGQGIHGYTF
TRBV27 NA CASTLGGQTNSPLHF
TRBV4-1 NA CASSQEAGAGGGNQPQHF
TRBV28 few CASSPLGTGGNTIYF
TRBV5-1 NA CASSLGLGPQIRGNIQYF
TRBV7-8 NA CASSLARGVNTEAFF
TRBV14 once CASSQGGSEQYF
TRBV28 NA CASNRPGGNQPQHF
TRBV6-5 once CASSSGVRGVGQPQHF
TRBV2 NA CASTSKQGAYGYTF
TRBV5-4 NA CASSFEAFIAGTTDTQYF
TRBV6-1 once CASSSGTSVYNEQFF
TRBV7-9 NA CASSGRDRATYEQYF
TRBV11-2 NA CASSLARGLGNTIYF
TRBV6-1 NA CASRGRGQTQPQHF
TRBV13 NA CASSLGQGGASTDTQYF
TRBV7-3 NA CASSLNRNSYEQYF
TRBV2 NA CASSWGDYEQYF
TRBV6-4 few CASTFDWGPPAYEQYF
TRBV2 NA CASRGRNSPLHF
TRBV9 NA CARIVGSESSYNEQFF
TRBV30 few CAWRRGNEAFF
TRBV18 few CASSPIAQEQYF
TRBV7-2 NA CASSLVDGPYEQYF
TRBV7-9 NA CASSSGQGRETQYF
TRBV2 once CASSVAGGVNEKLFF